The TCR beta chain described here comes from a study of blood T cell repertoires in COVID-19. At the level of the study: Italy, Spain and the United States were the sources of the convalescent and acute COVID-19 samples. T cells, B-cell-depleted T cells, or PBMCs supplied cDNA or gDNA.

The authors' processing: Reference gene primer amplification in the assay estimated nucleated cell counts. The protocol was immunoSEQ multiplex PCR, while the TCRdb copy is restricted to in-frame clones and leaves out a portion. V, J and clone size reflect that table, while D and trimming were determined from the DNA. Of almost 300,000 clones listed, more than 85% are singletons. V shed 11 bases, J shed 5 bases, and the junction held 20 bases outside the gene matches. This CDR3 has 17 amino acids. Germline-derived CDR1 and CDR2 are SGHTA and FQGTGA. The sample consisted of peripheral blood. The chain recombines TRBV7-3 with TRBJ2-3; TRBD2 matches at 9 bases. This clonotype was sampled from an older man with acute or convalescent COVID-19. Here the CDR3 DNA reads TGTGCCGGTCCGGACCTAAACGGGACTAGCTTTAAAGATACGCAGTATTTT. Its translation is CAGPDLNGTSFKDTQYF. The whole variable domain, filled in from reference TRBV7-3 and TRBJ2-3, reads GAGVSQTPSNKVTEKGKYVELRCDPISGHTALYWYRQSLGQGPEFLIYFQGTGAADDSGLPNDRFFAVRPEGSVSTLKIQRTERGDSAVYLCAGPDLNGTSFKDTQYFGPGTRLTVL.